Sequencing of this T cell receptor beta chain was carried out in a study of T cell responses to AZD1222 COVID-19 vaccine. Sequenced by immunoSEQ multiplex PCR; TCRdb stores in-frame clones only, minus some. The sample lists about 82,000 clones, 92% occurring once. Study outcomes and limitations: Donors in the cohort were predominantly white British and more often female, and clonal diversity was possibly underestimated. Repertoire sampling was restricted to post-peak T cell response timepoints. It was only a handful of AZD1222 recipients who were seropositive at baseline.

As to this clone: Its cognate antigen is unknown.

The receptor comes from an adult who received the AZD1222 COVID-19 vaccine. The sample here was peripheral blood, taken 28 days after the second AZD1222 dose.

DNA for the CDR3: TGTGCCAGCTCATTAGGGATTATAGAGACCCAGTACTTC. It translates to CASSLGIIETQYF. The rearrangement links TRBV18 to TRBJ2-5; D call uncertain. CDR3 length equals 13 residues. The V end was cut by 5 bases, the J end by 4 bases, with 11 bases between. Germline assignment: CDR1 KGHSH and CDR2 LQKENI.